The TCR beta chain under discussion was sequenced for a study of T-cell memory formation after mild COVID-19. The study's findings and limits: Contracting clones localized mainly to CM and EM when CD4+ and mainly to EMRA when CD8+. Certain responding clones were present in pre-infection memory, suggesting participation of cross-reactive memory.

This clonotype came up a few times. Its antigen remains unidentified. TCRdb analysed the 5' RACE reads with MiXCR anew, one entry per CDR3 protein. Of about 160,000 distinct CDR3 sequences listed, roughly 31% were seen once; the top ten hold 9.5% to 15%. The CDR3 has 14 amino acids. Losses at the gene ends were 5 bases for V and 5 bases for J; bases not matched to a gene: 4. Germline values: CDR1 LNHNV, CDR2 YYDKDF (reference sequence). The sequence derives from an adult woman who had mild COVID-19 (a few samples of this study predate the infection). Cell type and time point are not known. The sequencing input was PBMCs or a T cell subset sorted from them (not recorded which). The chain carries TRBV15 and TRBJ1-5, with 9 bases identical to TRBD1. The CDR3: CATSLGQGHQPQHF. CDR3 bases: TGTGCCACCAGCCTGGGACAGGGACATCAGCCCCAGCATTTT.